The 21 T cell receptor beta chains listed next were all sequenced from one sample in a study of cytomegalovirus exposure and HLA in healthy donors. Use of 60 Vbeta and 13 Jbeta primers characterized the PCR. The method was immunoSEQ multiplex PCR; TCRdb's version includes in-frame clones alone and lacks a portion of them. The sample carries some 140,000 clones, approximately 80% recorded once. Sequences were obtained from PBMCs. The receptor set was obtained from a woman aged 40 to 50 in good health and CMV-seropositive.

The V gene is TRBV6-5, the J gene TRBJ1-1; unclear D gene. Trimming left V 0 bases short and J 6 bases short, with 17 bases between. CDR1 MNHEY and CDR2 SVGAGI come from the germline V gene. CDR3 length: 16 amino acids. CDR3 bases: TGTGCCAGCAGTTACTCGTTAGGGAGGAGAGGGCCTGAAGCTTTCTTT. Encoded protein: CASSYSLGRRGPEAFF.

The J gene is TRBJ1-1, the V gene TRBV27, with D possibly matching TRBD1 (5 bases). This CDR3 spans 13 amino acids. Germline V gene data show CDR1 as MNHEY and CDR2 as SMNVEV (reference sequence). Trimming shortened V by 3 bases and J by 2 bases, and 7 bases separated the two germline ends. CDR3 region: CASSFWGNTEAFF. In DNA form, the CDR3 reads TGTGCCAGCAGTTTTTGGGGCAACACTGAAGCTTTCTTT.

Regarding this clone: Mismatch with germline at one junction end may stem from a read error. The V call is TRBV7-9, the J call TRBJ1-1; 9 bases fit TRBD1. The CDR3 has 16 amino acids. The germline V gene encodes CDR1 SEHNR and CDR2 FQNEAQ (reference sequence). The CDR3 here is CSSSLAQGAPNTEAFF. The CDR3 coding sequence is TGTTCCAGCAGCCTAGCACAGGGGGCTCCGAACACTGAAGCTTTCTTT.

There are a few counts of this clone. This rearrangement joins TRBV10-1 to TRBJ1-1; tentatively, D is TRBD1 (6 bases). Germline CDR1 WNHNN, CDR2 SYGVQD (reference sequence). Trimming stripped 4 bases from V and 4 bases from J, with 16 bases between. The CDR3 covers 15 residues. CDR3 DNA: TGCGCCAGCAGTGGGGACACAGGGACCAGCACTGAAGCTTTCTTT. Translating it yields CASSGDTGTSTEAFF.

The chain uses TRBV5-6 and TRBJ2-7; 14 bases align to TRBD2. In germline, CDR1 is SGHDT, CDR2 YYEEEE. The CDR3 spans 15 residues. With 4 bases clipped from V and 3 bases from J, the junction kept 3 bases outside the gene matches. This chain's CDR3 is CASSHGTSGSYEQYF. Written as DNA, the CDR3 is TGTGCCAGCAGCCACGGGACTAGCGGGAGCTACGAGCAGTACTTC. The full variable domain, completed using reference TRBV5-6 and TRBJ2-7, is DAGVTQSPTHLIKTRGQQVTLRCSPKSGHDTVSWYQQALGQGPQFIFQYYEEEERQRGNFPDRFSGHQFPNYSSELNVNALLLGDSALYLCASSHGTSGSYEQYFGPGTRLTVT.

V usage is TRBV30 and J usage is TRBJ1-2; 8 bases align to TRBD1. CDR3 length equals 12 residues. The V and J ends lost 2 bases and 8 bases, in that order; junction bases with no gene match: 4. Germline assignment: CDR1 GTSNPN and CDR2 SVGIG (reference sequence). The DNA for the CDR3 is TGTGCCTGGAGTCCGACAGGGGACGGCTACACCTTC. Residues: CAWSPTGDGYTF.

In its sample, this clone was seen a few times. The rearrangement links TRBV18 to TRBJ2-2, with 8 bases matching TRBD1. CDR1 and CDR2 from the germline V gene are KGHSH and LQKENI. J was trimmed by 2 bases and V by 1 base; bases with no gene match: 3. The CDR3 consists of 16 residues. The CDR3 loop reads CASSPRTGRNTGELFF. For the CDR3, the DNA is TGTGCCAGCTCACCACGGACAGGGAGAAACACCGGGGAGCTGTTTTTT.

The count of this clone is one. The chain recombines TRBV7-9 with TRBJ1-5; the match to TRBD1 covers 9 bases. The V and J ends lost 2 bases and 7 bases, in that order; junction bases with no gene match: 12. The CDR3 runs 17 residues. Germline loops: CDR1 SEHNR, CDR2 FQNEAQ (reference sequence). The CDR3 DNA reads TGTGCCAGCAGCTTATCGGGTTTGGGACAGGGAGGACAGCCCCAGCATTTT. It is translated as CASSLSGLGQGGQPQHF.

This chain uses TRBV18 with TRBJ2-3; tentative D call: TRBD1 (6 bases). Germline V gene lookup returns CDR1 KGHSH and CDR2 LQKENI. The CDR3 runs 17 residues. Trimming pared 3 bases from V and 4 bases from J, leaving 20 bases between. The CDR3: CASSPGQRLSSPDTQYF. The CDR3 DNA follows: TGTGCCAGCTCACCCGGACAGCGGCTTAGCAGCCCAGATACGCAGTATTTT.

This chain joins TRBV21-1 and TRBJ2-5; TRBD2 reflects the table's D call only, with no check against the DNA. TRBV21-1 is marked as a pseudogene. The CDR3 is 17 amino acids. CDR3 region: CASSSRGTSGRVETQYF. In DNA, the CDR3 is TGTGCCAGCAGCTCCCGAGGGACTAGCGGGAGGGTGGAGACCCAGTACTTC.

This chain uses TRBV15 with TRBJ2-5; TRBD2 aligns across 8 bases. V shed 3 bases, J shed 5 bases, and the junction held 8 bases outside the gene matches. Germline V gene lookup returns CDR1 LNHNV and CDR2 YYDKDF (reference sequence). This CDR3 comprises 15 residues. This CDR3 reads CATSSPREGQETQYF. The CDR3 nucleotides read TGTGCCACCAGCAGCCCCCGGGAGGGCCAGGAGACCCAGTACTTC.

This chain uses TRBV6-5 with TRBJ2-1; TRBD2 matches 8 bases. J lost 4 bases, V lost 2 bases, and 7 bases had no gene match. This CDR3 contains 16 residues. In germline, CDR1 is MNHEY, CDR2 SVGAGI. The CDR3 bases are TGTGCCAGCAGTTACAGTAGCGGGGCCCCTTACAATGAGCAGTTCTTC. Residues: CASSYSSGAPYNEQFF.

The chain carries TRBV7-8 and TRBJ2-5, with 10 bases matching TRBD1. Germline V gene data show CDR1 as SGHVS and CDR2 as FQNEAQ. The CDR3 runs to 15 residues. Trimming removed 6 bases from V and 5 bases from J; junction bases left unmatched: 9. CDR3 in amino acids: CASSRDRGYSETQYF. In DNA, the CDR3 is TGTGCCAGCAGTCGGGACAGGGGTTATTCGGAGACCCAGTACTTC.

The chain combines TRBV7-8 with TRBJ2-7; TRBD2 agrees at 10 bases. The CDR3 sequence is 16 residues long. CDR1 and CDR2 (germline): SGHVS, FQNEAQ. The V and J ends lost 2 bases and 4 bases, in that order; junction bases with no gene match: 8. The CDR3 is CASSLQSSGGLYEQYF. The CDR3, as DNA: TGTGCCAGCAGCTTACAGTCTAGCGGGGGACTATACGAGCAGTACTTC.

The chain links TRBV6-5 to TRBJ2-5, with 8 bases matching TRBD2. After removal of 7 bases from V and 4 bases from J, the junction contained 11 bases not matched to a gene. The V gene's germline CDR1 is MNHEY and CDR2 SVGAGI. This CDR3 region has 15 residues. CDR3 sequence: CASMTPGGAGETQYF. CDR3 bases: TGTGCCAGCATGACTCCGGGGGGGGCAGGAGAGACCCAGTACTTC.

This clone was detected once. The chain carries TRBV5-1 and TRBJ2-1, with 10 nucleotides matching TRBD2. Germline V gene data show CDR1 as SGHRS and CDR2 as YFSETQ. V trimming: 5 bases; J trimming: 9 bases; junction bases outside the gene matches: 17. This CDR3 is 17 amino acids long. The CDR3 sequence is CASSRDPPSGSRGEQFF. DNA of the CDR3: TGCGCCAGCAGTCGAGACCCCCCTAGCGGGAGTAGGGGTGAGCAGTTCTTC.

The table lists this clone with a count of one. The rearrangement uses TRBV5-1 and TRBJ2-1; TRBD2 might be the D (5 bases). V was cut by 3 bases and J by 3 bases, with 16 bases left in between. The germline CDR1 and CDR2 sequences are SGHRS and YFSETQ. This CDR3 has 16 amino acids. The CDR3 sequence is CASSSGGQRVYNEQFF. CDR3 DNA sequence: TGCGCCAGCAGCTCCGGAGGCCAGAGGGTCTACAATGAGCAGTTCTTC. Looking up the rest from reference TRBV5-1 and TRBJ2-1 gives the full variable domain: KAGVTQTPRYLIKTRGQQVTLSCSPISGHRSVSWYQQTPGQGLQFLFEYFSETQRNKGNFPGRFSGRQFSNSRSEMNVSTLELGDSALYLCASSSGGQRVYNEQFFGPGTRLTVL.

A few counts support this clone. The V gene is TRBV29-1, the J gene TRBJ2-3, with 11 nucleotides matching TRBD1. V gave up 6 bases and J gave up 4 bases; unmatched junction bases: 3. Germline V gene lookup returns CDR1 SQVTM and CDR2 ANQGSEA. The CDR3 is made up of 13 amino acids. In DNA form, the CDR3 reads TGCAGCGTACGGGACAGGGGGTCAGATACGCAGTATTTT. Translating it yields CSVRDRGSDTQYF.

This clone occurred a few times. The CDR3 DNA is TGTGCCAGCAGCTTAAGACAAAGCTACAATGAGCAGTTCTTC. Its protein is CASSLRQSYNEQFF. This chain connects TRBV13 to TRBJ2-1, with unresolved D. This CDR3 has 14 residues. CDR1 is PRHDT, CDR2 FYEKMQ, per germline (reference sequence). With 2 bases removed from V and 3 bases from J, the gap between germline ends came to 8 bases.

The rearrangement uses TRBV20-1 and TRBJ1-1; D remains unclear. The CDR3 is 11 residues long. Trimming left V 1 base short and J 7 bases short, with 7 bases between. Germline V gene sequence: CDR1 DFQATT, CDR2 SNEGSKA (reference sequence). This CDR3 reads CSARVASEAFF. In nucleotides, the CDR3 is TGCAGTGCTAGAGTGGCAAGTGAAGCTTTCTTT.

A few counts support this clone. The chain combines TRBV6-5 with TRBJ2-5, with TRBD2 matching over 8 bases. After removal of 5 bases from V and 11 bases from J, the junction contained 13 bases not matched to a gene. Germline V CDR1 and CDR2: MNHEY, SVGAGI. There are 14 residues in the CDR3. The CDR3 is CASSVAGPTSEQYF. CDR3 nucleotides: TGTGCCAGCAGTGTAGCGGGACCCACCTCTGAGCAGTACTTC.